The 22 T cell receptor beta chains presented below share a single source sample, sequenced in a study of T cell changes during pregnancy in multiple sclerosis. Assay used: immunoSEQ multiplex PCR; TCRdb lists only in-frame clones, some missing. The sample gives some 44,000 clones, roughly 90% of which show up once; about 0.75% is in the top ten. The material was CD4+ T cells from peripheral blood mononuclear cells, obtained before pregnancy. These receptors were collected from a female donor with multiple sclerosis, enrolled in a pregnancy study.

This chain joins TRBV7-6 and TRBJ1-1; D uncertain. The V end lost 5 bases, the J end lost 0 bases, and 4 bases lay between the germline ends. Germline CDR1 reads SGHVS; CDR2 reads FNYEAQ. The CDR3 is made up of 12 amino acids. The CDR3 DNA reads TGTGCCAGCAGCAACATGAACACTGAAGCTTTCTTT. This codes for CASSNMNTEAFF.

The chain recombines TRBV7-6 with TRBJ2-5; TRBD2 aligns across 10 bases. From germline, CDR1 is SGHVS and CDR2 FNYEAQ. This CDR3 contains 19 residues. V lost 5 bases, J lost 5 bases, and 20 bases stayed unmatched. The chain's CDR3 is CASSPRSGFLAGGGETQYF. The CDR3 DNA follows: TGTGCCAGCAGCCCCCGATCGGGTTTCTTAGCGGGAGGAGGCGAGACCCAGTACTTC.

The rearrangement uses TRBV4-1 and TRBJ1-3; D call uncertain. The CDR3 covers 15 residues. V was trimmed by 4 bases and J by 0 bases, leaving 10 bases between them. CDR1 and CDR2 (germline): MGHRA, YSYEKL. In DNA form, the CDR3 reads TGCGCCAGCAGCCGCCGACTTAACTCTGGAAACACCATATATTTT. It is translated as CASSRRLNSGNTIYF.

J is TRBJ2-5 and V is TRBV19; 9 nucleotides line up with TRBD2. Germline V gene data show CDR1 as LNHDA and CDR2 as SQIVND (reference sequence). With V trimmed by 3 bases and J by 5 bases, 10 bases remained unmatched. There are 16 residues in the CDR3. The CDR3 sequence is CASSISQAGGRETQYF. As DNA, the CDR3 is TGTGCCAGTAGTATCTCCCAGGCGGGGGGGAGGGAGACCCAGTACTTC.

The rearrangement uses TRBV19 and TRBJ1-4, with TRBD1 matching 9 bases. This CDR3 region has 14 residues. The V gene end was trimmed by 6 bases and the J gene end by 8 bases; junction bases not matched to a gene: 7. Germline assignment: CDR1 LNHDA and CDR2 SQIVND (reference sequence). The CDR3 DNA follows: TGTGCCAGTAGGAGGGGGACAGGGAGCGAAAAACTGTTTTTT. It encodes CASRRGTGSEKLFF.

The chain couples TRBV18 to TRBJ2-7, with 9 positions matching TRBD1. The CDR3 has 14 residues. Germline values: CDR1 KGHSH, CDR2 LQKENI. The V segment lost 8 bases and the J segment 3 bases; nucleotides outside the gene matches: 8. The CDR3 coding sequence is TGTGCCAGCACGAACAGGGGGCGAAGCTACGAGCAGTACTTC. It is translated as CASTNRGRSYEQYF.

The V gene is TRBV4-1, the J gene TRBJ1-6, with 8 bases that match TRBD1. The CDR3 is 14 amino acids. Germline loops: CDR1 MGHRA, CDR2 YSYEKL. The V segment lost 6 bases and the J segment 8 bases; nucleotides outside the gene matches: 6. CDR3 residues: CASRPGTGYSPLHF. The CDR3 region has the DNA TGCGCCAGCAGACCCGGGACAGGCTATTCACCCCTCCACTTT.

Only one count was recorded for this clone. The chain combines TRBV6-5 with TRBJ2-1; 9 bases agree with TRBD2. The V gene end was trimmed by 5 bases and the J gene end by 8 bases; junction bases not matched to a gene: 10. Per germline, CDR1 MNHEY and CDR2 SVGAGI. The CDR3 sequence is 15 residues long. Here the CDR3 DNA reads TGTGCCAGCAGTCTCGGAGGCGGGAGGGCATATGAGCAGTTCTTC. Encoded protein: CASSLGGGRAYEQFF.

The J gene is TRBJ1-3, the V gene TRBV18; 9 bases fit TRBD1. V trimming: 4 bases; J trimming: 0 bases; junction bases outside the gene matches: 4. This CDR3 comprises 16 residues. Germline CDR1 KGHSH, CDR2 LQKENI. This chain's CDR3 is CASSLGQGFSGNTIYF. CDR3 in DNA: TGTGCCAGCTCACTTGGACAGGGGTTCTCTGGAAACACCATATATTTT.

The V call is TRBV6-1, the J call TRBJ2-7, with D unclear. The length of the CDR3 is 15 residues. The V and J ends lost 1 base and 5 bases respectively, with 15 bases between them. Germline V lookup: CDR1 MNHNS, CDR2 SASEGT. The CDR3, as DNA: TGTGCCAGCAGTGAAGGCCCACTACCCTTCGACGAGCAGTACTTC. This encodes CASSEGPLPFDEQYF.

V and J are TRBV18 and TRBJ2-7, with D maybe TRBD2 (5 bases). V gave up 0 bases and J gave up 11 bases, with 17 bases separating them. Germline CDR1 reads KGHSH; CDR2 reads LQKENI. The CDR3 is 14 residues long. The CDR3: CASSPPSRREEKYF. DNA for the CDR3: TGTGCCAGCTCACCACCCTCCCGCCGGGAAGAAAAGTACTTC.

This chain links TRBV27 with TRBJ2-5; D might be TRBD1 (7 bases). The CDR3 covers 17 residues. CDR1 is MNHEY, CDR2 SMNVEV, per germline (reference sequence). V lost 5 bases, J lost 1 base, and 20 bases lay in between. The CDR3 DNA reads TGTGCCAGCAGTCCGTTGGCGGGACAGAACGCCCAAGAGACCCAGTACTTC. Encoded protein: CASSPLAGQNAQETQYF.

The chain has TRBV2 and TRBJ1-1; the D gene is possibly TRBD1 (6 bases). The V end lost 8 bases, the J end lost 0 bases, and 16 bases lay between the germline ends. The CDR3 covers 15 residues. CDR1 is SNHLY, CDR2 FYNNEI, per germline. CDR3 coding DNA: TGTGCCAGCGGGGGGGCCTCAAACATGAACACTGAAGCTTTCTTT. It specifies CASGGASNMNTEAFF.

The chain couples TRBV5-1 to TRBJ1-1; 7 bases map to TRBD1. After removal of 4 bases from V and 1 base from J, the junction contained 4 bases not matched to a gene. The CDR3 spans 14 residues. Germline V lookup: CDR1 SGHRS, CDR2 YFSETQ. The DNA of the CDR3 is TGCGCCAGCAGCCTGAGGACAGGGAACACTGAAGCTTTCTTT. Translated, it gives CASSLRTGNTEAFF. Supplemented by reference TRBV5-1 and TRBJ1-1, the full variable domain reads KAGVTQTPRYLIKTRGQQVTLSCSPISGHRSVSWYQQTPGQGLQFLFEYFSETQRNKGNFPGRFSGRQFSNSRSEMNVSTLELGDSALYLCASSLRTGNTEAFFGQGTRLTVV.

The chain uses TRBV28 and TRBJ2-7; tentative D call: TRBD2 (6 bases). V was shortened by 3 bases and J by 1 base, with 16 bases between the two germline ends. CDR3 length: 16 amino acids. CDR1 and CDR2 from the germline V gene are MDHEN and SYDVKM. The CDR3 DNA reads TGTGCCAGCAGTTTGGGGGGTGGCGGGGCTTCCTACGAGCAGTACTTC. It yields the protein CASSLGGGGASYEQYF.

The chain recombines TRBV4-2 with TRBJ2-1, with 7 bases fitting TRBD1. Trimming removed 3 bases from V and 7 bases from J; junction bases left unmatched: 3. This CDR3 has 13 amino acids. Germline V gene data show CDR1 as LGHNA and CDR2 as YNFKEQ. In DNA form, the CDR3 reads TGTGCCAGCAGCCACACAGGGGTGAATGAGCAGTTCTTC. Translated, it gives CASSHTGVNEQFF.

The chain has TRBV7-3 and TRBJ2-2, with D possibly matching TRBD1 (6 bases). This CDR3 comprises 15 residues. Trimming took 2 bases from V and 2 from J, leaving 9 bases between them. Germline assignment: CDR1 SGHTA and CDR2 FQGTGA. The CDR3 loop reads CASSLPQGNTGELFF. CDR3 DNA: TGTGCCAGCAGCTTACCACAGGGAAACACCGGGGAGCTGTTTTTT.

The gene calls are TRBV4-2 and TRBJ2-1; 7 bases are a match to TRBD2. J gave up 7 bases and V 1 base, and 10 bases lay outside the gene matches. Per germline, CDR1 LGHNA and CDR2 YNFKEQ. This CDR3 has 16 residues. The DNA for the CDR3 is TGTGCCAGCAGCCAAGTGGGGGGAGGGCCGGGGAATGAGCAGTTCTTC. This encodes CASSQVGGGPGNEQFF.

This clone was observed a few times. This chain links TRBV2 with TRBJ2-1; 7 bases fit TRBD2. Per the germline V gene, CDR1 is SNHLY and CDR2 is FYNNEI. The CDR3 has 16 residues. Losses at the gene ends were 1 base for V and 4 bases for J; bases not matched to a gene: 7. Written as DNA, the CDR3 is TGTGCCAGCAGTGAAGTGAGACTAGCAGTTTACAATGAGCAGTTCTTC. Amino acid sequence: CASSEVRLAVYNEQFF. Using reference TRBV2 and TRBJ2-1 for the parts outside the CDR3, the full variable domain is EPEVTQTPSHQVTQMGQEVILRCVPISNHLYFYWYRQILGQKVEFLVSFYNNEISEKSEIFDDQFSVERPDGSNFTLKIRSTKLEDSAMYFCASSEVRLAVYNEQFFGPGTRLTVL.

The J gene is TRBJ2-3, the V gene TRBV7-9; 7 bases fit TRBD2. The CDR3 sequence is 17 residues long. The V gene end was trimmed by 0 bases and the J gene end by 3 bases; junction bases not matched to a gene: 9. Germline V gene data show CDR1 as SEHNR and CDR2 as FQNEAQ (reference sequence). The CDR3 loop is CASSLAGSYGGTDTQYF. In DNA form, the CDR3 reads TGTGCCAGCAGCTTAGCGGGGTCATACGGGGGGACAGATACGCAGTATTTT.

The gene calls are TRBV7-8 and TRBJ2-7; 10 bases are a match to TRBD1. The junction had 6 bases not matched to a gene; V was cut back by 1 base and J by 6 bases. The CDR3 has 15 amino acids. The germline CDR1 and CDR2 sequences are SGHVS and FQNEAQ. The chain's CDR3 is CASSLGRDRGPEQYF. CDR3 DNA sequence: TGTGCCAGCAGCTTAGGCAGGGACAGGGGCCCCGAGCAGTACTTC.

This chain links TRBV6-1 with TRBJ2-3, with 13 positions matching TRBD2. The CDR3 loop spans 16 amino acids. The germline V gene encodes CDR1 MNHNS and CDR2 SASEGT. V was clipped by 4 bases and J by 6 bases; unmatched bases: 7. Here the CDR3 DNA reads TGTGCCAGCAGTGCACTAGCGGGGGGGCCTCGTGATACGCAGTATTTT. It codes for CASSALAGGPRDTQYF.